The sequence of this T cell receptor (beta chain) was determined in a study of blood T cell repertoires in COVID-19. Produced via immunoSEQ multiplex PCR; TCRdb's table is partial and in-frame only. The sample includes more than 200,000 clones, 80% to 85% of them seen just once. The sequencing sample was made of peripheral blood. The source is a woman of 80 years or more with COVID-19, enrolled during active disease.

CDR3 sequence reads: CASSLASGAYNEQFF. CDR3 nucleotide sequence: TGTGCCAGCAGTTTAGCTAGCGGGGCGTACAATGAGCAGTTCTTC. The chain combines TRBV28 with TRBJ2-1; 9 nucleotides line up with TRBD2. This CDR3 region has 15 residues. Germline V gene sequence: CDR1 MDHEN, CDR2 SYDVKM. V trimming: 2 bases; J trimming: 4 bases; junction bases outside the gene matches: 3. The full variable domain, its missing parts supplied by reference TRBV28 and TRBJ2-1, is DVKVTQSSRYLVKRTGEKVFLECVQDMDHENMFWYRQDPGLGLRLIYFSYDVKMKEKGDIPEGYSVSREKKERFSLILESASTNQTSMYLCASSLASGAYNEQFFGPGTRLTVL.